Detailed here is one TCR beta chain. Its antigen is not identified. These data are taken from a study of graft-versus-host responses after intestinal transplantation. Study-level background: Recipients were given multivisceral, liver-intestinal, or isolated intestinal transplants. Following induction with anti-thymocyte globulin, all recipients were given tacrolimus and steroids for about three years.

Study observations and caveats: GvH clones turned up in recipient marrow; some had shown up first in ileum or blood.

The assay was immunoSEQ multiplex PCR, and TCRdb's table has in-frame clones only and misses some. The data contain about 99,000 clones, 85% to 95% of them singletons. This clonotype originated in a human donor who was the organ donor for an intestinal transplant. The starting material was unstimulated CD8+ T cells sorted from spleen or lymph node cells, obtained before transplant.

The CDR3 region is CSVEDDRDLSGANVLTF. In DNA form, the CDR3 reads TGCAGCGTTGAAGATGACAGGGACCTCTCTGGGGCCAACGTCCTGACTTTC. This chain joins TRBV29-1 and TRBJ2-6, with 7 bases matching TRBD1. Per germline, CDR1 SQVTM and CDR2 ANQGSEA. The CDR3 has 17 amino acids. The J segment lost 0 bases and the V segment lost 0 bases, leaving 5 bases of the junction unmatched.